This T cell receptor (beta chain) is from a study of beta chain features in type 1 diabetes. The overall study: Taken together, all samples contributed approximately 110 million examined sorted cells. General study findings and limits: Among patients, naive, central memory and Treg TCRB repertoires appeared more similar than among healthy donors. The study left unresolved whether HLA type influences TCRB rearrangement. TCRB CDR3s were moderately but significantly shorter in Type 1 diabetes patients in all four CD4+ subsets. Sequencing the cDNA could make cells with high TCR expression show up more than they should.

The sample holds a few counts of this clone. Its specificity is not known. Sequenced material consisted of expressed TCRB transcripts (all of the isolated RNA was reverse transcribed). Data came from immunoSEQ multiplex PCR; TCRdb stores just in-frame clones and leaves some out. Among hundreds of thousands of clones, roughly an eighth were seen once, and the ten largest hold approximately 0.039%. Between the trimmed V and J ends, which lost 5 bases and 1 base, there was a span of 2 bases. Germline CDR1 DFQATT, CDR2 SNEGSKA (reference sequence). The CDR3 has 10 residues. This TCR came from a man aged 18 to 35 with type 1 diabetes. This rearrangement joins TRBV20-1 to TRBJ1-1; no clear D gene. The sequenced material came from naive CD4+ T cells from blood. DNA of the CDR3: TGCAGTGCTGAGAACACTGAAGCTTTCTTT. Protein sequence: CSAENTEAFF.